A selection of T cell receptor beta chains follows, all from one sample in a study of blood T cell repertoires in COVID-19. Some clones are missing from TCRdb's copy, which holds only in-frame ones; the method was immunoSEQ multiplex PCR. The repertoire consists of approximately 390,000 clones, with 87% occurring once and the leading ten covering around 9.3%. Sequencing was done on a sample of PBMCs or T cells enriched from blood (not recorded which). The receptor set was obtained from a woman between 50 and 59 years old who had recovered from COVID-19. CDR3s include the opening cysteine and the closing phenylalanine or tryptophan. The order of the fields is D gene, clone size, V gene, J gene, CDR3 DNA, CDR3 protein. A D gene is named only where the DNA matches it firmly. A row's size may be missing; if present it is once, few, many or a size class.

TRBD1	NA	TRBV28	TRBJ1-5	TGTGCCAGCAGTCGCAGGGGGAGGAGTCAGCCCCAGCATTTT	CASSRRGRSQPQHF
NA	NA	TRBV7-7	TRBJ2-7	TGTGCTAGCAGCCCCCGTCCGGGACACATCTACGAGCAGTACTTC	CASSPRPGHIYEQYF
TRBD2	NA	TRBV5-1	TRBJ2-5	TGCGCCAGCAGCCCCGCTAGCGGGGGGGCGTCGCAGACCCAGTACTTC	CASSPASGGASQTQYF
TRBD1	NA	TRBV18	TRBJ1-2	TGTGCCAGCTCGGACGGGACAGACTATGGCTACACCTTC	CASSDGTDYGYTF
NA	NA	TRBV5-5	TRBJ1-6	TGTGCCAGCAGCTTGCTGTCCGGGTACTATTCACCCCTCCACTTT	CASSLLSGYYSPLHF
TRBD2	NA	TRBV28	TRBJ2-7	TGTGCCAGCACAAGAGGCGGGGGGTCACACTTC	CASTRGGGSHF
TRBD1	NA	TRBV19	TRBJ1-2	TGTGCCAGTAATGACAGGGGCGATGGCTACACCTTC	CASNDRGDGYTF
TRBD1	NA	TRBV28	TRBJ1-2	TGTGCCAGCAGTCCGGGACAGATCCCCTATGGCTACACCTTC	CASSPGQIPYGYTF
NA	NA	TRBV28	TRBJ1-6	TGTGCCAGCAGTTTATTGGGCAGGAGGGCTTCACCCCTCCACTTT	CASSLLGRRASPLHF
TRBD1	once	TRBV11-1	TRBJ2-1	TGTGCCAGCAGCTTATTTCCGCGACAGGGTAGCAATGAGCAGTTCTTC	CASSLFPRQGSNEQFF
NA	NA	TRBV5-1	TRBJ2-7	TGCGCCAGCAGCTTGGGACAGGCTAGCTACGAGCAGTACTTC	CASSLGQASYEQYF
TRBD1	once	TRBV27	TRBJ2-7	TGTGCCAGCAGTTTATCCAAGACAGGGGGTTCACCCTACGAGCAGTACTTC	CASSLSKTGGSPYEQYF
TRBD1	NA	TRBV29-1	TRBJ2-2	TGCAGCGTTGGGACAGGGCACGGGGAGCTGTTTTTT	CSVGTGHGELFF
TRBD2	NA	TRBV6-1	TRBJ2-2	TGTGCCAGCAGTGTACCGGGACTAGCGGGGATGAACACCGGGGAGCTGTTTTTT	CASSVPGLAGMNTGELFF
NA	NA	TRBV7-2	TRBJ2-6	TGTGCCAGCAGCTGGACAAGGGATGGGGCCAACGTCCTGACTTTC	CASSWTRDGANVLTF
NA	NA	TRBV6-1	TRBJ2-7	TGTGCCAGCAGTGAAGCTCGGGTACGGTCCTACGAGCAGTACTTC	CASSEARVRSYEQYF
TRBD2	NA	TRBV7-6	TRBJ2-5	TGTGCCAGCAGTTTTATGAATCCGGGACTAGCGGTACAAGAGACCCAGTACTTC	CASSFMNPGLAVQETQYF
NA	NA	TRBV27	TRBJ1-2	TGTGCCAGCAGTTTCAGGGGAGCCACTCAAAACTATGGCTACACCTTC	CASSFRGATQNYGYTF
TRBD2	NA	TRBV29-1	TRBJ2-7	TGCAGCGTCCTGACTAGCGGGGCGAACGAGCAGTACTTC	CSVLTSGANEQYF
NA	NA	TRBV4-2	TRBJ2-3	TGTGCCAGCAGCCAAGATGACTTAACAGATACGCAGTATTTT	CASSQDDLTDTQYF
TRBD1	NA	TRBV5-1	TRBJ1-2	TGCGCCAGCACCGGCGACAGGGGTGTCTTGTCAGGTGGCTACACCTTC	CASTGDRGVLSGGYTF
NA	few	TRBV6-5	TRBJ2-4	TGTGCCAGCAGTCACAGTATGGCCAAAAACATTCAGTACTTC	CASSHSMAKNIQYF
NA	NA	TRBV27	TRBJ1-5	TGTGCCAGCAGCCCCCGACAGACAAGCAATCAGCCCCAGCATTTT	CASSPRQTSNQPQHF
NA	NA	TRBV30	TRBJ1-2	TGTGCCTGGACGTCGGGTACTCTCTTTTATGGCTACACCTTC	CAWTSGTLFYGYTF
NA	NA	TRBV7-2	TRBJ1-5	TGTGCCAGCAGCTTAAGCCTAGGGGTAAATCAGCCCCAGCATTTT	CASSLSLGVNQPQHF
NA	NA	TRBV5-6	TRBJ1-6	TGTGCCAGCAGCTTTCGGGGGGCGTATTCCGGAAATTCACCCCTCCACTTT	CASSFRGAYSGNSPLHF